Sequencing of this T cell receptor (beta chain) was carried out in a study of T cell repertoires in cytomegalovirus infection. The V gene's germline CDR1 is LNHDA and CDR2 SQIVND (reference sequence). The CDR3 runs to 15 residues. With V trimmed by 3 bases and J by 5 bases, 7 bases remained unmatched. Details on this clonotype: The antigen remains undetermined.

TCRdb reprocessed the reads via MiXCR and lists one record per CDR3 protein. Of roughly 860,000 distinct CDR3 sequences in the sample, over 25% were seen once. General study findings and limits: Carriers of CMV plus the relevant HLA were identified by cumulative public TCR beta family frequency. Across the ex vivo response, the dominant clonotypes were HLA-C-restricted CMV-specific TCR beta clonotypes.

The clonotype was recovered from a human donor in good health (CMV status not recorded). Some clones in this sample may be carry-over from other donors' samples. Here the sequenced sample was cultured CD8+ T cells from PBMCs, taken from culture after CMV antigen stimulation. The chain uses TRBV19 and TRBJ1-1, with 9 nucleotides matching TRBD1. CDR3 residues: CASSIPGTGRTEAFF. Written as DNA, the CDR3 is TGTGCCAGTAGTATCCCCGGGACAGGGAGGACTGAAGCTTTCTTT. The full variable domain, with the rest looked up from reference TRBV19 and TRBJ1-1, is DGGITQSPKYLFRKEGQNVTLSCEQNLNHDAMYWYRQDPGQGLRLIYYSQIVNDFQKGDIAEGYSVSREKKESFPLTVTSAQKNPTAFYLCASSIPGTGRTEAFFGQGTRLTVV.